The rows below give T cell receptor beta chains drawn from one sample of a study of OX40 agonist ivuxolimab in advanced cancers. The table came from immunoSEQ multiplex PCR; TCRdb's copy has only in-frame clones and leaves some out. The sample consists of 50,000 or so clones, nearly 80% of them appearing once. The source was CD4+ or CD8+ T cells sorted from blood, collected in a trial of the OX40 agonist ivuxolimab. The source of these receptors is an adult with an advanced solid tumor such as melanoma, head and neck, liver or kidney cancer. CDR3s include the opening cysteine and the closing phenylalanine or tryptophan. Fields, in order: J gene, D gene, clone size, V gene, CDR3 DNA, CDR3 protein. The D gene is left open where the match is weak. Size values are once, few and many counts, or a class for expanded clones, and some rows have none.

TRBJ1-5 | . | few | TRBV2 | TGTGCCAGCACAGGCCCTACGGACAATCAGCCCCAGCATTTT | CASTGPTDNQPQHF
TRBJ2-7 | . | . | TRBV7-8 | TGTGCCAGCAGCTTAGAGTCCCAATTATACGAGCAGTACTTC | CASSLESQLYEQYF
TRBJ1-2 | TRBD1 | once | TRBV4-1 | TGCGCCAGCAGCCGACAGGGGTCGGGCGGCTACACCTTC | CASSRQGSGGYTF
TRBJ2-1 | TRBD2 | . | TRBV5-1 | TGCGCCAGCAGCTTAGTACTAGCGGGAGTAAACAATGAGCAGTTCTTC | CASSLVLAGVNNEQFF
TRBJ1-1 | . | few | TRBV2 | TGTGCCAGCAGTGTGGACGGGAACACTGAAGCTTTCTTT | CASSVDGNTEAFF
TRBJ2-6 | . | few | TRBV2 | TGTGCCAGCAGCTCGACCCCTTCTGGGGCCAACGTCCTGACTTTC | CASSSTPSGANVLTF
TRBJ1-3 | . | . | TRBV6-6 | TGTGCCAGCAGCCAGGACTGGACTTCTGGAAACACCATATATTTT | CASSQDWTSGNTIYF
TRBJ1-4 | . | . | TRBV19 | TGTGCCAGTAGTACCCCTAAGGGAAATAATGAAAAACTGTTTTTT | CASSTPKGNNEKLFF
TRBJ1-6 | . | . | TRBV6-5 | TGTGCCAGCACCCCCCAGGGTTTCAATTCACCCCTCCACTTT | CASTPQGFNSPLHF
TRBJ2-4 | . | . | TRBV27 | TGTGCCAGCAGTTCGCTACTAGCCAAAAACATTCAGTACTTC | CASSSLLAKNIQYF
TRBJ2-5 | TRBD2 | . | TRBV15 | TGTGCCACCAGCGCTATACTAGCGGGAGGGCCGGAGACCCAGTACTTC | CATSAILAGGPETQYF
TRBJ2-1 | . | once | TRBV19 | TGTGCCAGTAGTATGGTAGGGCCAGTGCCGTCCTACAATGAGCAGTTCTTC | CASSMVGPVPSYNEQFF
TRBJ2-3 | . | . | TRBV14 | TGTGCCAGCAGCCAAGATTGGCTTTACACAGATACGCAGTATTTT | CASSQDWLYTDTQYF
TRBJ1-4 | TRBD1 | . | TRBV11-2 | TGTGCCAGCAGCTTATGGACAGGTGAAAAACTGTTTTTT | CASSLWTGEKLFF
TRBJ1-2 | . | . | TRBV29-1 | TGCAGCGTTGAAGATTATGGCTACACCTTC | CSVEDYGYTF
TRBJ2-7 | . | . | TRBV6-4 | TGTGCCAGCAGTCGACGGTGGCCAACCTACGAGCAGTACTTC | CASSRRWPTYEQYF
TRBJ2-5 | . | . | TRBV19 | TGTGCCAGTAGTAATCCCGGGATACAAGAGACCCAGTACTTC | CASSNPGIQETQYF
TRBJ2-4 | . | . | TRBV4-2 | TGTGCCAGCAGCCAAGGGGTCAGGGGGGCGTCCAAAAACATTCAGTACTTC | CASSQGVRGASKNIQYF
TRBJ2-1 | . | . | TRBV29-1 | TGCAGCGCCCGGGACTTCTACAATGAGCAGTTCTTC | CSARDFYNEQFF
TRBJ2-7 | . | . | TRBV6-4 | TGTGCCAGCAGACGACAACAGGACCCCTACGAGCAGTACTTC | CASRRQQDPYEQYF
TRBJ2-2 | . | . | TRBV7-2 | TGTGCCAGCAGCAATATTCCGAATGGGTGGGAGCTGTTTTTT | CASSNIPNGWELFF
TRBJ2-3 | TRBD2 | . | TRBV19 | TGTGCCAGTAGTATCGGGACTAGCGGGGATACGCAGTATTTT | CASSIGTSGDTQYF
TRBJ2-3 | TRBD2 | . | TRBV10-2 | TGCGCCAGCAGTGATTACGGGAGGGCCCCAGATACGCAGTATTTT | CASSDYGRAPDTQYF
TRBJ2-7 | . | few | TRBV30 | TGTGCCTGGAGTGTAGGGGGGCGCATCGAGCAGTACTTC | CAWSVGGRIEQYF
TRBJ2-5 | . | . | TRBV7-6 | TGTGCCAGCAGCCCCGAGTGGGGACCCATCCAAGAGACCCAGTACTTC | CASSPEWGPIQETQYF
TRBJ2-1 | . | . | TRBV7-2 | TGTGCCAGCAGCTTAGTGCCTACCTACAATGAGCAGTTCTTC | CASSLVPTYNEQFF
TRBJ2-6 | . | . | TRBV7-6 | TGTGCCAGCAGCTTACCTGGGGCCAACGTCCTGACTTTC | CASSLPGANVLTF
TRBJ2-7 | TRBD2 | . | TRBV7-9 | TGTGCCAGCAGCTTAGCCGGGACTAGCGGCTACGAGCAGTACTTC | CASSLAGTSGYEQYF
TRBJ1-2 | . | . | TRBV4-3 | TGCGCCAGCAGCCAAAAAACGGGGGCAGTTCTTCCTTATGGCTACACCTTC | CASSQKTGAVLPYGYTF
TRBJ2-1 | TRBD1 | few | TRBV10-2 | TGCGCCAGCTTACAGGGGAATGAGCAGTTCTTC | CASLQGNEQFF
TRBJ2-7 | . | . | TRBV2 | TGTGCCAGCAGCCTCCCGCTCACCTACGAGCAGTACTTC | CASSLPLTYEQYF
TRBJ1-6 | . | few | TRBV7-2 | TGTGCCAGCAGCTTAGCGCACATTGATTATTCACCCCTCCACTTT | CASSLAHIDYSPLHF
TRBJ2-1 | . | . | TRBV7-9 | TGTGCCAGCAGCTTACTGACTGGCTCCTACAATGAGCAGTTCTTC | CASSLLTGSYNEQFF
TRBJ2-7 | TRBD2 | . | TRBV29-1 | TGCAGCGTTGAGGGCAGGGAGGGTTCGACGTGGGAGCAGTACTTC | CSVEGREGSTWEQYF
TRBJ2-7 | . | . | TRBV7-6 | TGTGCCAGCAGCTTAGGAGGCCAAAGCTCCTACGAGCAGTACTTC | CASSLGGQSSYEQYF
TRBJ2-7 | TRBD1 | . | TRBV6-6 | TGTGCCAGCAGCCCTCTGGGGACAGGGGAGGGCTACGAGCAGTACTTC | CASSPLGTGEGYEQYF
TRBJ2-2 | . | . | TRBV11-2 | TGTGCCAGCAGCTCCCTCAGGGGGGCCGGGGAGCTGTTTTTT | CASSSLRGAGELFF
TRBJ1-6 | . | . | TRBV2 | TGTGCCAGCAGTGATGAGTACAGTTCACCCCTCCACTTT | CASSDEYSSPLHF
TRBJ1-1 | . | . | TRBV7-2 | TGTGCCAGCAGCTTAGTTTCCAGGGCTGAAGCTTTCTTT | CASSLVSRAEAFF
TRBJ2-4 | TRBD1 | . | TRBV18 | TGTGCCAGCTCACCTTTCGGACAGGAAGCCAAAAACATTCAGTACTTC | CASSPFGQEAKNIQYF
TRBJ2-6 | TRBD1 | . | TRBV5-1 | TGCGCCAGCAGCTTGGCCGGGACAGGGGGATCTGGGGCCAACGTCCTGACTTTC | CASSLAGTGGSGANVLTF
TRBJ2-3 | . | . | TRBV7-9 | TGTGCCAGCAGCCCTACGACTAGTTCTGCGGATACGCAGTATTTT | CASSPTTSSADTQYF
TRBJ2-7 | TRBD2 | . | TRBV5-6 | TGTGCCAGCAGCTTGCCTCTTCTAGCGGGTTCCTACGAGCAGTACTTC | CASSLPLLAGSYEQYF
TRBJ2-5 | TRBD2 | . | TRBV6-6 | TGTGCCAGCAGCCTTTCTAGCGGAGTTGTCTTGGAGACCCAGTACTTC | CASSLSSGVVLETQYF